These 17 T cell receptor beta chains share one sample of origin, sequenced in a study of T-cell memory formation after mild COVID-19. TCRdb redid the calling of the 5' RACE reads with MiXCR, one entry per CDR3 protein. Found here are some 160,000 distinct CDR3 sequences, approximately 13% of them singletons; the top ten hold approximately 3.3%. Input material: PBMCs or a T cell subset sorted from them (not recorded which). The source of these receptors is a man aged 18-30 years who had mild COVID-19 (a few samples of this study predate the infection). Cell type and time point are not known.

This clonotype was observed a few times. The rearrangement uses TRBV5-1 and TRBJ1-5, with D possibly TRBD1 on 6 matching bases. Germline CDR1 SGHRS, CDR2 YFSETQ. CDR3 size: 14 residues. V dropped 1 base and J dropped 3 bases, with 8 bases sitting between them. Here the CDR3 reads CASSLTGFNQPQHF. The DNA for the CDR3 is TGCGCCAGCAGCTTGACAGGGTTCAATCAGCCCCAGCATTTT.

The chain combines TRBV5-6 with TRBJ2-5; D is unclear. CDR3 length: 14 residues. Germline lookup yields CDR1 SGHDT and CDR2 YYEEEE. Trimming took off 3 bases at V and 1 base at J, with 10 bases between the two ends. CDR3 sequence (DNA): TGTGCCAGCAGCTCCGGACCCTTCCAAGAGACCCAGTACTTC. Amino acids: CASSSGPFQETQYF.

This clonotype was found many times. This chain links TRBV20-1 with TRBJ1-6; a weak D match, TRBD1 (5 bases). This CDR3 comprises 14 residues. V lost 6 bases, J lost 7 bases, and 16 bases lay in between. Per germline, CDR1 DFQATT and CDR2 SNEGSKA (reference sequence). DNA of the CDR3: TGCAGTGCCTATAGGAGGGGAGGGAATTCACCCCTCCACTTT. Translated, it gives CSAYRRGGNSPLHF.

The chain links TRBV6-5 to TRBJ2-5; 12 nucleotides agree with TRBD2. The CDR3 loop spans 16 amino acids. V shed 6 bases and J 1 base; nucleotides not matched to a gene: 6. The germline CDR1 and CDR2 sequences are MNHEY and SVGAGI. Here the CDR3 DNA reads TGTGCCAGCAGACGAACTAGCGGGGGGATCCAAGAGACCCAGTACTTC. Protein product: CASRRTSGGIQETQYF.

There are a few counts of this clonotype. The V and J genes are TRBV7-2 and TRBJ1-5; TRBD1 might be the D (5 bases). V was cut by 6 bases and J by 1 base, with 13 bases left in between. The CDR3 runs to 15 residues. The germline V gene encodes CDR1 SGHTA and CDR2 FQGNSA. As DNA, the CDR3 is TGTGCCAGCAGGCTACAGGTTTCCAGCAATCAGCCCCAGCATTTT. It specifies CASRLQVSSNQPQHF.

Of note for this clonotype: This may stem from a read error, because a much larger clone lies one nucleotide away. The chain has TRBV9 and TRBJ2-5, with 14 bases that match TRBD2. The CDR3 runs 15 residues. The junction had 2 bases not matched to a gene; V was cut back by 4 bases and J by 3 bases. Germline V lookup: CDR1 SGDLS, CDR2 YYNGEE. CDR3 coding DNA: TGTGCCAGCAGCACGGGACTAGCGGGGGAAGAGACCCAGTACTTC. It specifies CASSTGLAGEETQYF.

CDR3 bases: TGTGCCAGCAGCTCCCCTGGCGGGGGGCAAGAGACCCAGTACTTC. It is translated as CASSSPGGGQETQYF. The chain uses TRBV11-2 and TRBJ2-5, with TRBD2 matching over 8 bases. With 4 bases clipped from V and 2 bases from J, the junction kept 6 bases outside the gene matches. CDR3 size: 15 residues. Per germline, CDR1 SGHAT and CDR2 FQNNGV. Supplemented by reference TRBV11-2 and TRBJ2-5, the full variable domain reads EAGVAQSPRYKIIEKRQSVAFWCNPISGHATLYWYQQILGQGPKLLIQFQNNGVVDDSQLPKDRFSAERLKGVDSTLKIQPAKLEDSAVYLCASSSPGGGQETQYFGPGTRLLVL.

This chain links TRBV7-2 with TRBJ1-5, with D perhaps TRBD1 (5 bases). Looked up from germline, CDR1 is SGHTA and CDR2 is FQGNSA. V shed 5 bases and J shed 4 bases, with 18 bases lying between them. This CDR3 is built from 16 residues. For the CDR3, the DNA is TGTGCCAGCAGCCTCGCGACAGTCGGCTTTAATCAGCCCCAGCATTTT. Protein sequence: CASSLATVGFNQPQHF.

At least ten counts were recorded for this clonotype. The V gene is TRBV7-8, the J gene TRBJ2-5; the D is unclear. Between the trimmed V and J ends, which lost 2 bases and 1 base, there was a span of 5 bases. The V gene's germline CDR1 is SGHVS and CDR2 FQNEAQ. The CDR3 totals 13 residues. The CDR3 protein is CASSLFGQETQYF. CDR3 sequence (DNA): TGTGCCAGCAGCTTATTTGGCCAAGAGACCCAGTACTTC.

There are many counts of this clonotype. V gene TRBV5-1 combines with J gene TRBJ2-5; the D is unclear. The V gene's germline CDR1 is SGHRS and CDR2 YFSETQ. The CDR3 totals 14 residues. Trimming cost V 0 bases and J 0 bases, with 6 bases left between them. CDR3 bases: TGCGCCAGCAGCTTGGCTGGGAACCAAGAGACCCAGTACTTC. It is translated as CASSLAGNQETQYF.

The chain has TRBV20-1 and TRBJ2-7; a possible D gene is TRBD1 (6 bases). Between the trimmed V and J ends, which lost 1 base and 3 bases, there was a span of 13 bases. This CDR3 is 14 amino acids long. Germline CDR1 reads DFQATT; CDR2 reads SNEGSKA (reference sequence). The CDR3 spells CSARAPQGFYEQYV. The CDR3 coding sequence is TGCAGTGCTAGAGCCCCACAGGGTTTCTACGAGCAGTACGTC.

This clonotype was picked up a small number of times. This rearrangement joins TRBV12-3 or TRBV12-4 to TRBJ2-5; 10 bases are a match to TRBD1. After removal of 5 bases from V and 6 bases from J, the junction contained 6 bases not matched to a gene. This CDR3 region has 14 residues. This chain's CDR3 is CASSTGTGVKTQYF. The DNA for the CDR3 is TGTGCCAGCAGTACCGGGACAGGGGTTAAGACCCAGTACTTC.

This clonotype turned up a few times. The rearrangement links TRBV27 to TRBJ2-1, with TRBD1 matching over 7 bases. This CDR3 comprises 12 residues. Per the germline V gene, CDR1 is MNHEY and CDR2 is SMNVEV (reference sequence). The V gene end was trimmed by 3 bases and the J gene end by 15 bases; junction bases not matched to a gene: 8. CDR3 region: CASSFEGAQPFF. Here the CDR3 DNA reads TGTGCCAGCAGTTTTGAGGGGGCGCAACCGTTCTTC.

V gene TRBV21-1 combines with J gene TRBJ1-5. TRBV21-1 is flagged as a pseudogene. CDR3 length: 13 amino acids. The CDR3 nucleotides are TGTGCCACCACCGGGCCCCGTAATCAGCCCCAGCATTTT. Protein sequence: CATTGPRNQPQHF.

This sequence joins TRBV6-5 and TRBJ1-2; no definite D call. This CDR3 is 11 amino acids long. Trimming pared 4 bases from V and 4 bases from J, leaving 4 bases between. The germline gives CDR1 MNHEY, CDR2 SVGAGI. CDR3 nucleotides: TGTGCCAGCAGTTCCTCCTATGGCTACACCTTC. Amino acid sequence: CASSSSYGYTF.

This clonotype has a handful of counts. J is TRBJ2-5 and V is TRBV18; the match to TRBD1 covers 8 bases. The CDR3 spans 15 residues. Trimming cost V 2 bases and J 1 base; bases outside gene matches: 3. Germline V lookup: CDR1 KGHSH, CDR2 LQKENI. The DNA of the CDR3 is TGTGCCAGCTCACCAAACCAGGGGGCCCAAGAGACCCAGTACTTC. Its protein is CASSPNQGAQETQYF.

This clonotype was counted between two and nine times. The chain links TRBV20-1 to TRBJ2-1; TRBD1 matches 7 bases. With V trimmed by 5 bases and J by 4 bases, 11 bases remained unmatched. Germline assignment: CDR1 DFQATT and CDR2 SNEGSKA (reference sequence). The CDR3 length is 15 residues. The CDR3 here is CSALLRGTVYNEQFF. The DNA of the CDR3 is TGCAGTGCTCTCCTCCGTGGGACAGTATACAATGAGCAGTTCTTC.